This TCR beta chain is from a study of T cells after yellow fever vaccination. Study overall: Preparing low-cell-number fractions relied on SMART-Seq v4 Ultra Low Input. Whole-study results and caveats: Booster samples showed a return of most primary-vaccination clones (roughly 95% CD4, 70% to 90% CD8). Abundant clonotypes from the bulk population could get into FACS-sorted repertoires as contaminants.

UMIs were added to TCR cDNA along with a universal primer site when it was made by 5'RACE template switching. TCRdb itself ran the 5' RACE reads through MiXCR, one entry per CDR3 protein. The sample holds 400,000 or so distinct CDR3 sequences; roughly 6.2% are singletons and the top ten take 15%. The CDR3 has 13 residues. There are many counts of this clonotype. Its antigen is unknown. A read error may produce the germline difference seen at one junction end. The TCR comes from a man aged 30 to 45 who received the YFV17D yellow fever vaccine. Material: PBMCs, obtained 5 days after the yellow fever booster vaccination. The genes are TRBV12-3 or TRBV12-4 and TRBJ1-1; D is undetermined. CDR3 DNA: TGTGTCAGCAGACTAGGGTCAACCACTGAAGCTTTCTTT. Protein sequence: CVSRLGSTTEAFF.